This T cell receptor beta chain was documented in a study of cytomegalovirus exposure and HLA in healthy donors. This PCR relied on a set of 60 Vbeta primers and 13 Jbeta primers. Produced via immunoSEQ multiplex PCR; TCRdb's table is partial and in-frame only. The data contain 150,000 to 180,000 clones, about 84% of them singletons. This receptor was taken from a woman aged 40 to 50 in good health and CMV-seropositive. Sequencing input: PBMCs.

The DNA for the CDR3 is TGTGCCAGCTCCCCCGAGAGAGACTATGGCTACACCTTC. Translating it yields CASSPERDYGYTF. The V call is TRBV18, the J call TRBJ1-2; D is undetermined. There are 13 residues in the CDR3. Per germline, CDR1 KGHSH and CDR2 LQKENI. V was shortened by 6 bases and J by 3 bases, with 11 bases between the two germline ends. Full variable domain (outside the CDR3, taken from reference TRBV18 and TRBJ1-2): NAGVMQNPRHLVRRRGQEARLRCSPMKGHSHVYWYRQLPEEGLKFMVYLQKENIIDESGMPKERFSAEFPKEGPSILRIQQVVRGDSAAYFCASSPERDYGYTFGSGTRLTVV.